One sample yielded the 28 T cell receptor beta chains listed below, sequenced in a study of cytomegalovirus exposure and HLA in healthy donors. Primers included in the PCR were 60 Vbeta and 13 Jbeta primers. The method was immunoSEQ multiplex PCR; TCRdb's version includes in-frame clones alone and lacks a portion of them. The sample lists about 64,000 clones; roughly 87% were seen once. Sequenced input: PBMCs. These TCRs come from a female donor in good health and CMV-seronegative.

This chain uses TRBV29-1 with TRBJ2-5; 8 nucleotides line up with TRBD2. The assigned J gene may be wrong: the sequence end matches TRBJ2-7 better. The CDR3 totals 15 residues. Germline V CDR1 and CDR2: SQVTM, ANQGSEA. In DNA, the CDR3 is TGCAGCGTTGAAGACAGCGGGAGCCCAACCTACGAGCAGTACTTC. Its translation: CSVEDSGSPTYEQYF.

CDR3 nucleotide sequence: TGTGCCTGGAGTGTATCCTCTTACACCCTCCATGGCTACACCTTC. It codes for CAWSVSSYTLHGYTF. This chain joins TRBV30 and TRBJ1-2; no reliable D call. The CDR3 sequence is 15 residues long. Looked up from germline, CDR1 is GTSNPN and CDR2 is SVGIG (reference sequence). Trimming left V 0 bases short and J 6 bases short, with 17 bases between.

The genes are TRBV9 and TRBJ2-2; 10 nucleotides line up with TRBD2. Unmatched junction bases numbered 3, after V lost 0 bases and J lost 4 bases. The CDR3 is 16 amino acids. Per germline, CDR1 SGDLS and CDR2 YYNGEE. The CDR3 bases are TGTGCCAGCAGCGTAGCACTAGCGGGATCCACCGGGGAGCTGTTTTTT. Protein product: CASSVALAGSTGELFF.

This clone was found a few times. The chain carries TRBV2 and TRBJ1-2; TRBD1 is a possible D gene (6 bases). V lost 3 bases to trimming and J lost 4 bases, with 15 bases between them. Germline V gene sequence: CDR1 SNHLY, CDR2 FYNNEI. CDR3 length: 15 residues. The CDR3 bases are TGTGCCAGCAGTGACCCCGGACAGACTCTCTATGGCTACACCTTC. It codes for CASSDPGQTLYGYTF.

The rearrangement joins TRBV30 to TRBJ2-5; D is unresolved. Between the trimmed V and J ends, which lost 0 bases and 6 bases, there was a span of 8 bases. The CDR3 extends over 12 amino acids. Germline V gene sequence: CDR1 GTSNPN, CDR2 SVGIG (reference sequence). The CDR3: CAWSVASQTQYF. In DNA, the CDR3 is TGTGCCTGGAGTGTAGCGTCGCAGACCCAGTACTTC.

This chain connects TRBV19 to TRBJ2-1, with a possible D match to TRBD1 (6 bases). The CDR3 runs to 14 residues. Germline CDR1 LNHDA, CDR2 SQIVND (reference sequence). The V and J ends lost 7 bases and 9 bases respectively, with 19 bases between them. In nucleotides, the CDR3 is TGTGCCAGTAAAAGGGCAGGGGAATGGGGTGAGCAGTTCTTC. Its translation: CASKRAGEWGEQFF.

The chain joins TRBV19 to TRBJ1-2, with TRBD1 matching over 9 bases. CDR1 is LNHDA and CDR2 is SQIVND in the germline V gene (reference sequence). Germline trimming cut 7 bases from V and 1 base from J; bases unmatched to any gene: 10. The CDR3 is 16 amino acids. The CDR3: CASTHRGPLLNYGYTF. CDR3 nucleotides: TGTGCCAGTACTCACAGGGGGCCCCTGCTTAACTATGGCTACACCTTC.

The V call is TRBV5-7, the J call TRBJ2-3; 9 nucleotides agree with TRBD2. TRBV5-7 is sorted into the ORF group, with uncertain function. V trimming: 6 bases; J trimming: 0 bases; junction bases outside the gene matches: 5. This CDR3 is 15 amino acids long. CDR3: CASTLREGSTDTQYF. The CDR3 DNA reads as TGTGCCAGCACCCTGCGGGAGGGCAGCACAGATACGCAGTATTTT.

The gene calls are TRBV4-1 and TRBJ1-6, with 9 bases fitting TRBD1. The germline V gene encodes CDR1 MGHRA and CDR2 YSYEKL. With 3 bases clipped from V and 0 bases from J, the junction kept 9 bases outside the gene matches. There are 19 residues in the CDR3. The CDR3 sequence: CASSQTPGQGSSYNSPLHF. The DNA for the CDR3 is TGCGCCAGCAGCCAGACCCCGGGACAGGGAAGCTCCTATAATTCACCCCTCCACTTT.

The chain joins TRBV19 to TRBJ1-2; TRBD1 matches at 11 bases. Germline V CDR1 and CDR2: LNHDA, SQIVND (reference sequence). Trimming removed 5 bases from V and 7 bases from J; junction bases left unmatched: 9. The CDR3 consists of 15 residues. The chain's CDR3 is CASSSNGQGASGYTF. DNA of the CDR3: TGTGCCAGTAGTTCCAACGGACAGGGGGCGTCTGGCTACACCTTC. Variable domain in full (rest from reference TRBV19 and TRBJ1-2): DGGITQSPKYLFRKEGQNVTLSCEQNLNHDAMYWYRQDPGQGLRLIYYSQIVNDFQKGDIAEGYSVSREKKESFPLTVTSAQKNPTAFYLCASSSNGQGASGYTFGSGTRLTVV.

The genes are TRBV4-3 and TRBJ1-2; tentatively, D is TRBD1 (5 bases). Per the germline V gene, CDR1 is LGHNA and CDR2 is YSLEER. V was trimmed by 0 bases and J by 7 bases, leaving 18 bases between them. There are 16 residues in the CDR3. The DNA for the CDR3 is TGCGCCAGCAGCCAAGATCGGGTTTCAGGGATCACTGGCTACACCTTC. Translation: CASSQDRVSGITGYTF.

The V gene is TRBV4-3, the J gene TRBJ2-1, with TRBD2 identical over 7 bases. Germline V CDR1 and CDR2: LGHNA, YSLEER. The CDR3 is made up of 15 amino acids. The V and J ends lost 1 base and 7 bases, in that order; junction bases with no gene match: 7. The CDR3 spells CASSQGVDGRNEQFF. DNA for the CDR3: TGCGCCAGCAGCCAAGGAGTCGACGGGAGGAATGAGCAGTTCTTC.

This sequence joins TRBV6-5 and TRBJ2-5; TRBD2 matches at 8 bases. The end of the DNA is better explained by TRBJ2-7, so the J call may be wrong. The CDR3 runs 14 residues. Germline CDR1 reads MNHEY; CDR2 reads SVGAGI. The chain's CDR3 is CASSTSGPAYEQYF. The CDR3 nucleotides read TGTGCCAGCAGTACTAGCGGCCCTGCCTACGAGCAGTACTTC.

The chain employs TRBV19 and TRBJ2-7, with 8 bases aligning to TRBD2. CDR3 length: 14 residues. V lost 5 bases, J lost 6 bases, and 9 bases stayed unmatched. Germline values: CDR1 LNHDA, CDR2 SQIVND (reference sequence). The CDR3 protein is CASSPTGTRSEQYF. The CDR3 nucleotides read TGTGCCAGTAGTCCGACCGGGACTAGATCCGAGCAGTACTTC.

The chain combines TRBV18 with TRBJ2-2; 13 bases are a match to TRBD2. Germline assignment: CDR1 KGHSH and CDR2 LQKENI. There are 19 residues in the CDR3. V shed 3 bases, J shed 1 base, and the junction held 8 bases outside the gene matches. The CDR3 coding sequence is TGTGCCAGCTCACCGGGTCCTGGGACTAGCGGGGAGAACACCGGGGAGCTGTTTTTT. Amino acid sequence: CASSPGPGTSGENTGELFF.

This chain joins TRBV5-1 and TRBJ2-3; 7 nucleotides line up with TRBD1. Trimming cost V 4 bases and J 2 bases; bases outside gene matches: 4. The CDR3 spans 14 residues. Germline V gene lookup returns CDR1 SGHRS and CDR2 YFSETQ. The CDR3 reads CASSPGQPTDTQYF. The CDR3, as DNA: TGCGCCAGCAGCCCGGGACAGCCCACAGATACGCAGTATTTT.

As for this clone: At one of its ends the junction is not consistent with the germline gene, which may arise from a read error. CDR3 amino acids: CSSSPPRGAATSYNEQFF. In DNA, the CDR3 is TGTTCCAGCAGCCCCCCCCGTGGGGCGGCGACCTCCTACAATGAGCAGTTCTTC. The V and J genes are TRBV7-9 and TRBJ2-1; TRBD1 might be the D (5 bases). The CDR3 runs to 18 residues. Germline V gene sequence: CDR1 SEHNR, CDR2 FQNEAQ (reference sequence).

The rearrangement joins TRBV28 to TRBJ2-5; D might be TRBD1 (6 bases). The DNA end lines up better with TRBJ2-7; the J call may be wrong. The germline gives CDR1 MDHEN, CDR2 SYDVKM. CDR3 size: 14 residues. CDR3 coding DNA: TGTGCCAGCAGCCAGACAGGAGCCCCCTACGAGCAGTACTTC. Amino acid sequence: CASSQTGAPYEQYF.

The rearrangement joins TRBV5-1 to TRBJ1-1; the D is unclear. Deletions cut 4 bases from V and 1 base from J, with 14 bases between. Germline V lookup: CDR1 SGHRS, CDR2 YFSETQ. This CDR3 has 15 residues. The CDR3 DNA reads as TGCGCCAGCAGCGGCGGGATGGAACCGAACACTGAAGCTTTCTTT. Encoded protein: CASSGGMEPNTEAFF. Using reference TRBV5-1 and TRBJ1-1 for the parts outside the CDR3, the full variable domain is KAGVTQTPRYLIKTRGQQVTLSCSPISGHRSVSWYQQTPGQGLQFLFEYFSETQRNKGNFPGRFSGRQFSNSRSEMNVSTLELGDSALYLCASSGGMEPNTEAFFGQGTRLTVV.

This rearrangement joins TRBV19 to TRBJ1-2; 8 bases fit TRBD1. The V segment lost 5 bases and the J segment 4 bases; nucleotides outside the gene matches: 9. The V gene's germline CDR1 is LNHDA and CDR2 SQIVND (reference sequence). The CDR3 has 15 amino acids. The CDR3 region is CASSGGQGFSYGYTF. CDR3 sequence (DNA): TGTGCCAGTAGTGGCGGACAGGGCTTTAGCTATGGCTACACCTTC.

The chain recombines TRBV19 with TRBJ1-5; 11 bases fit TRBD1. Germline loops: CDR1 LNHDA, CDR2 SQIVND (reference sequence). J lost 0 bases, V lost 5 bases, and 6 bases had no gene match. The CDR3 totals 17 residues. The CDR3 is CASSPGTGGYSNQPQHF. CDR3 nucleotides: TGTGCCAGTAGTCCGGGGACAGGGGGGTATAGCAATCAGCCCCAGCATTTT.

This rearrangement joins TRBV5-5 to TRBJ1-2; D is unclear. CDR3 length: 14 amino acids. The germline CDR1 and CDR2 sequences are SGHKS and YYEKEE (reference sequence). V shed 0 bases and J shed 0 bases, with 6 bases lying between them. This CDR3 is CASSLVSANYGYTF. Written as DNA, the CDR3 is TGTGCCAGCAGCTTGGTTAGCGCTAACTATGGCTACACCTTC.

DNA for the CDR3: TGTGCCAGCAGGTGGGCGGGCTCCCCGATGTACGAGCAGTACTTC. Protein product: CASRWAGSPMYEQYF. This chain uses TRBV28 with TRBJ2-7; possibly TRBD2 for D (5 bases). Trimming took off 6 bases at V and 4 bases at J, with 19 bases between the two ends. The CDR3 runs to 15 residues. Germline V CDR1 and CDR2: MDHEN, SYDVKM.

The V and J genes are TRBV6-6 and TRBJ2-6, with a possible D match to TRBD1 (6 bases). The CDR3 loop spans 16 amino acids. V lost 5 bases, J lost 2 bases, and 13 bases lay in between. The germline CDR1 and CDR2 sequences are MNHNY and SVGAGI (reference sequence). The CDR3 spells CASSNYRDAGANVLTF. CDR3 coding DNA: TGTGCCAGCAGTAATTACAGGGATGCTGGGGCCAACGTCCTGACTTTC.

The chain's CDR3 is CASSPSGGSMGNEQFF. Written as DNA, the CDR3 is TGTGCCAGCAGCCCCTCGGGCGGGAGTATGGGCAATGAGCAGTTCTTC. J is TRBJ2-1 and V is TRBV7-9; TRBD2 matches at 7 bases. Germline lookup yields CDR1 SEHNR and CDR2 FQNEAQ (reference sequence). V was clipped by 5 bases and J by 6 bases; unmatched bases: 13. The CDR3 is 16 amino acids. Full variable domain (rest looked up from reference TRBV7-9 and TRBJ2-1): DTGVSQNPRHKITKRGQNVTFRCDPISEHNRLYWYRQTLGQGPEFLTYFQNEAQLEKSRLLSDRFSAERPKGSFSTLEIQRTEQGDSAMYLCASSPSGGSMGNEQFFGPGTRLTVL.

The chain links TRBV11-2 to TRBJ2-7; D gene ambiguous. Trimming removed 2 bases at V and 3 bases at J, with 8 bases between. CDR1 and CDR2 from the germline V gene are SGHAT and FQNNGV. The CDR3 runs 13 residues. The CDR3 DNA follows: TGTGCCAGCAGCTTATTCGGAGTCTACGAGCAGTACTTC. It is translated as CASSLFGVYEQYF.

The chain joins TRBV30 to TRBJ1-3; D gene ambiguous. Germline V gene sequence: CDR1 GTSNPN, CDR2 SVGIG (reference sequence). The CDR3 covers 15 residues. V was cut by 4 bases and J by 0 bases, with 13 bases left in between. The CDR3 sequence is CAWNGGGYSGNTIYF. Written as DNA, the CDR3 is TGTGCCTGGAATGGTGGCGGATACTCTGGAAACACCATATATTTT.

The chain is built from TRBV5-8 and TRBJ2-1; 7 nucleotides match TRBD2. CDR1 SGHTS and CDR2 YDEGEE come from the germline V gene. The CDR3 is 16 amino acids. With V trimmed by 0 bases and J by 4 bases, 7 bases remained unmatched. The CDR3, as DNA: TGTGCCAGCAGCTTGGCCCCTAGCGGTTCTTACAATGAGCAGTTCTTC. Protein sequence: CASSLAPSGSYNEQFF.